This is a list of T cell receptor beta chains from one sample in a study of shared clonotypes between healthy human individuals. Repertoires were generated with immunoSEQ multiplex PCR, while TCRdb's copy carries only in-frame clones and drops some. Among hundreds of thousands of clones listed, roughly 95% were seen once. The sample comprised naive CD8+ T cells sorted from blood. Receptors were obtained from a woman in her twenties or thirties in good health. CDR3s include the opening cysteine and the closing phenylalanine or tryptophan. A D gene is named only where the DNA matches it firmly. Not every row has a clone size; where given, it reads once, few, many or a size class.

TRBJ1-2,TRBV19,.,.,CASSIGTEFNYGYTF,TGTGCCAGTAGTATAGGGACAGAATTTAACTATGGCTACACCTTC
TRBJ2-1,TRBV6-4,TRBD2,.,CASSEGGSNEQFF,TGTGCCAGCAGTGAGGGCGGGAGCAATGAGCAGTTCTTC
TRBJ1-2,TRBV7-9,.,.,CASSLGQDSPYGYTF,TGTGCCAGCAGCTTAGGACAGGACTCCCCTTATGGCTACACCTTC
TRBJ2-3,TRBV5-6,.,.,CASSYTGATDTQYF,TGTGCCAGCAGCTATACAGGAGCCACAGATACGCAGTATTTT
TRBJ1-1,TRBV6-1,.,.,CASAGYFMNTEAFF,TGTGCCAGCGCAGGATACTTCATGAACACTGAAGCTTTCTTT
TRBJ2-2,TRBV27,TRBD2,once,CASSLLAGSGELFF,TGTGCCAGCAGTCTGCTAGCGGGAAGCGGGGAGCTGTTTTTT
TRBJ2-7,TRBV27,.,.,CASSWLGGSYEQYF,TGTGCCAGCAGTTGGTTGGGGGGTTCCTACGAGCAGTACTTC
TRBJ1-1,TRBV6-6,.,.,CASSYSMQIPEAFF,TGTGCCAGCAGTTACTCGATGCAGATCCCTGAAGCTTTCTTT
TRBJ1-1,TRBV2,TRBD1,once,CASSSGTGATEAFF,TGTGCCAGCAGTTCCGGGACAGGGGCCACTGAAGCTTTCTTT
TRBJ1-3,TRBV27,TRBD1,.,CASSLSGQGSGNTIYF,TGTGCCAGCAGTTTATCAGGACAGGGATCTGGAAACACCATATATTTT
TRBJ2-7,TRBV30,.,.,CAWSHQGPSYEQYF,TGTGCCTGGAGTCACCAGGGGCCCTCCTACGAGCAGTACTTC
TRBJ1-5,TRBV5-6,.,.,CASSFMGGSEPQHF,TGTGCCAGCAGCTTCATGGGGGGTTCAGAGCCCCAGCATTTT
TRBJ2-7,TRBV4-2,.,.,CASSQEYGGSYEQYF,TGTGCCAGCAGCCAAGAGTACGGGGGTTCCTACGAGCAGTACTTC
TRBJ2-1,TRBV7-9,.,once,CASTYGSASSYNEQFF,TGTGCCAGCACGTATGGGAGCGCAAGCTCCTACAATGAGCAGTTCTTC
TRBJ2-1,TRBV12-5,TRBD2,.,CASALAGANEQFF,TGTGCTAGTGCGCTAGCGGGAGCGAATGAGCAGTTCTTC
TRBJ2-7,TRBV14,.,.,CASSPTRGRGYEQYF,TGTGCCAGCAGCCCGACTCGGGGCAGGGGATACGAGCAGTACTTC
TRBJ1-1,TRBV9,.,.,CASSEEAGYEAFF,TGTGCCAGCAGCGAGGAGGCCGGTTATGAAGCTTTCTTT
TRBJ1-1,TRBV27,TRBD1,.,CASSTQGGRNTEAFF,TGTGCCAGCAGTACACAGGGGGGCAGGAACACTGAAGCTTTCTTT
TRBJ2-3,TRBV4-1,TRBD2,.,CASSGYGSGSTDTQYF,TGCGCCAGCAGCGGTTATGGTAGCGGGAGCACAGATACGCAGTATTTT
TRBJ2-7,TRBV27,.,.,CASSLSQGLTYEQYF,TGTGCCAGCAGTTTGAGCCAGGGCCTTACCTACGAGCAGTACTTC
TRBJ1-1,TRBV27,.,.,CASSLKGGGKNTEAFF,TGTGCCAGCAGTTTAAAGGGCGGGGGTAAGAACACTGAAGCTTTCTTT
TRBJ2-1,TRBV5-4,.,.,CASSLVPHEQFF,TGTGCCAGCAGCTTGGTCCCCCATGAGCAGTTCTTC
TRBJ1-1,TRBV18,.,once,CASSPGGNMNTEAFF,TGTGCCAGCTCACCCGGGGGAAATATGAACACTGAAGCTTTCTTT
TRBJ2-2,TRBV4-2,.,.,CVSSPGGELFF,TGTGTCAGCAGCCCCGGCGGGGAGCTGTTTTTT
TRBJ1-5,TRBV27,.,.,CASSSRDTSSNQPQHF,TGTGCCAGCAGTTCCCGGGACACCTCTAGCAATCAGCCCCAGCATTTT
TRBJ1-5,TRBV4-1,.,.,CASSPSPGGNQPQHF,TGCGCCAGCAGCCCTTCACCTGGGGGCAATCAGCCCCAGCATTTT
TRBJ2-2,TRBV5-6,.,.,CASSHRAEYNTGELFF,TGTGCCAGCAGCCACCGAGCTGAGTATAACACCGGGGAGCTGTTTTTT
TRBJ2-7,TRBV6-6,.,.,CASSYQIRGFSEQYF,TGTGCCAGCAGTTACCAAATTCGAGGGTTCAGCGAGCAGTACTTC
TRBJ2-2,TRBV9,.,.,CASSSLTGELFF,TGTGCCAGCAGCTCCTTAACCGGGGAGCTGTTTTTT
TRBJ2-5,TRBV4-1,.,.,CASSQVGQETQYF,TGCGCCAGCAGCCAAGTGGGTCAAGAGACCCAGTACTTC
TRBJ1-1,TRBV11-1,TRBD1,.,CASSPRDRGLNTEAFF,TGTGCCAGCAGCCCGAGGGACAGGGGGTTGAACACTGAAGCTTTCTTT
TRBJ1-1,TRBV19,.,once,CASSISGFAEAFF,TGTGCCAGTAGTATTTCAGGCTTCGCTGAAGCTTTCTTT
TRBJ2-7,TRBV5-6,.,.,CASSLSGQTYEQYF,TGTGCCAGCAGCTTGAGCGGGCAGACCTACGAGCAGTACTTC
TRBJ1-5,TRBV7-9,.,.,CASSLDAHQPQHF,TGTGCCAGCAGCTTAGACGCTCATCAGCCCCAGCATTTT
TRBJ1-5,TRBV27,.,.,CASSLFGGFGSNQPQHF,TGTGCCAGCAGTTTATTCGGGGGGTTCGGAAGCAATCAGCCCCAGCATTTT
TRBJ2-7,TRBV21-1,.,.,CASSKEARGQDEQYF,TGTGCCAGCAGCAAAGAGGCAAGGGGTCAGGACGAGCAGTACTTC
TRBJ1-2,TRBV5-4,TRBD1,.,CASSTQGALGYTF,TGTGCCAGCAGCACACAGGGGGCACTTGGCTACACCTTC
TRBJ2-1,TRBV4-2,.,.,CASSQSDSSYNEQFF,TGTGCCAGCAGCCAAAGCGACAGCTCCTACAATGAGCAGTTCTTC
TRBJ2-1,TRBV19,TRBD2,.,CASSIGTSYNEQFF,TGTGCCAGTAGTATCGGGACTAGTTACAATGAGCAGTTCTTC
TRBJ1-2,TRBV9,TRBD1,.,CASSLRDRDGYGYTF,TGTGCCAGCAGCCTCCGGGACAGGGACGGCTATGGCTACACCTTC
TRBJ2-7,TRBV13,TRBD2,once,CASSPPGGRYEQYF,TGTGCCAGCAGCCCCCCGGGGGGAAGGTACGAGCAGTACTTC
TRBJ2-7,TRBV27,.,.,CASSFTPPHEQYF,TGTGCCAGCAGTTTTACACCCCCCCACGAGCAGTACTTC
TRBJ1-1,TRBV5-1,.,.,CASSLAPEGTEAFF,TGCGCCAGCAGCTTGGCCCCGGAGGGGACTGAAGCTTTCTTT